Listed here are 22 T cell receptor beta chains from one sample, sequenced in a study of vaccination and CD4 T cells after COVID-19. Treatment noted: approximately 10-day PBMC culture with coronavirus spike peptide pools or control peptides (ViraFEST assay). The study sequenced cultured CD4+ T cell DNA using the Oncomine TCR Beta short-read assay. TCRdb recomputed calls from the PCR reads with MiXCR, one row per CDR3 protein. The table lists about 15,000 distinct CDR3 sequences, about 50% of them singletons. For these TCRs, the target antigens are not known. Sequenced sample: CD4+ T cells from blood, cultured in vitro. All receptors come from a human donor who had recovered from COVID-19.

There are a few counts of this clonotype. This chain uses TRBV7-3 with TRBJ1-2; TRBD1 might be the D (5 bases). Trimming took 3 bases from V and 6 from J, leaving 14 bases between them. Germline lookup yields CDR1 SGHTA and CDR2 FQGTGA. This CDR3 has 14 amino acids. In DNA, the CDR3 is TGTGCCAGCAGCTTGGGTACAGGTCCCGATGGCTACACCTTC. It encodes CASSLGTGPDGYTF. The whole variable domain, filled in from reference TRBV7-3 and TRBJ1-2, reads GAGVSQTPSNKVTEKGKYVELRCDPISGHTALYWYRQSLGQGPEFLIYFQGTGAADDSGLPNDRFFAVRPEGSVSTLKIQRTERGDSAVYLCASSLGTGPDGYTFGSGTRLTVV.

The V call is TRBV20-1, the J call TRBJ2-7, with D perhaps TRBD1 or TRBD2 (6 bases each). Per germline, CDR1 DFQATT and CDR2 SNEGSKA (reference sequence). Trimming took off 0 bases at V and 9 bases at J, with 27 bases between the two ends. The length of the CDR3 is 17 residues. The CDR3 bases are TGCAGTGCTAGAGATCAGGAGGGTCCAGGAGGGGGTAATCGGCAGTACTTC. Its protein is CSARDQEGPGGGNRQYF.

V and J are TRBV10-3 and TRBJ2-7, with 7 bases aligning to TRBD1. The CDR3 is 12 amino acids. The V segment lost 6 bases and the J segment 5 bases; nucleotides outside the gene matches: 4. Germline V gene sequence: CDR1 ENHRY, CDR2 SYGVKD. The CDR3 reads CAIRGTGDEQYF. The CDR3 DNA is TGTGCCATCAGGGGCACAGGGGACGAGCAGTACTTC.

V is TRBV11-2 and J is TRBJ1-1; no definite D call. Germline CDR1 SGHAT, CDR2 FQNNGV. This CDR3 spans 13 amino acids. Deletions cut 6 bases from V and 1 base from J, with 9 bases between. For the CDR3, the DNA is TGTGCCAGCAGACGACATAGGAACACTGAAGCTTTCTTT. Translating gives CASRRHRNTEAFF.

V gene TRBV18 combines with J gene TRBJ1-2; TRBD1 might be the D (5 bases). With 1 base removed from V and 0 bases from J, the gap between germline ends came to 6 bases. This CDR3 is 14 amino acids long. Germline-derived CDR1 and CDR2 are KGHSH and LQKENI. The CDR3 DNA sequence: TGTGCCAGCTCACCACAGGGGCCTAACTATGGCTACACCTTC. Translation: CASSPQGPNYGYTF. Drawing the rest from reference TRBV18 and TRBJ1-2, the complete variable domain is NAGVMQNPRHLVRRRGQEARLRCSPMKGHSHVYWYRQLPEEGLKFMVYLQKENIIDESGMPKERFSAEFPKEGPSILRIQQVVRGDSAAYFCASSPQGPNYGYTFGSGTRLTVV.

The chain is built from TRBV28 and TRBJ2-7; 10 bases are shared with TRBD2. The CDR3 runs 16 residues. The V gene's germline CDR1 is MDHEN and CDR2 SYDVKM. V gave up 6 bases and J gave up 0 bases; unmatched junction bases: 8. This chain's CDR3 is CASRRPGLAHSYEQYF. CDR3 DNA sequence: TGTGCCAGCAGACGACCGGGACTAGCGCACTCCTACGAGCAGTACTTC.

Here the CDR3 reads CASSEVGTGQLFF. In DNA form, the CDR3 reads TGTGCCAGCAGTGAAGTAGGGACAGGGCAACTGTTTTTT. The V and J genes are TRBV6-1 and TRBJ1-4; 9 bases map to TRBD1. Losses at the gene ends were 1 base for V and 12 bases for J; bases not matched to a gene: 3. This CDR3 region has 13 residues. Germline loops: CDR1 MNHNS, CDR2 SASEGT.

The chain couples TRBV20-1 to TRBJ2-3; maybe TRBD1 (5 bases). The length of the CDR3 is 12 residues. CDR1 is DFQATT, CDR2 SNEGSKA, per germline (reference sequence). With 5 bases removed from V and 2 bases from J, the gap between germline ends came to 8 bases. The CDR3 region has the DNA TGCAGTGCTCCGGACAACACAGATACGCAGTATTTT. It is translated as CSAPDNTDTQYF.

The chain uses TRBV5-1 and TRBJ1-1, with D unclear. CDR3 length equals 13 residues. V lost 2 bases and J lost 1, with 6 bases in between. The germline gives CDR1 SGHRS, CDR2 YFSETQ. This CDR3 reads CASSLPGNTEAFF. CDR3 nucleotides: TGCGCCAGCAGCTTACCAGGGAACACTGAAGCTTTCTTT.

This clonotype was counted between two and nine times. The rearrangement joins TRBV10-3 to TRBJ2-3, with a tentative D call TRBD1 (5 bases). The germline CDR1 and CDR2 sequences are ENHRY and SYGVKD. The V end lost 11 bases, the J end lost 0 bases, and 12 bases lay between the germline ends. The length of the CDR3 is 13 residues. The DNA of the CDR3 is TGTGCCTCCAAGGGGAAAAGCACAGATACGCAGTATTTT. Its protein product is CASKGKSTDTQYF.

The chain is built from TRBV20-1 and TRBJ1-3; D unclear. Between the trimmed V and J ends, which lost 0 bases and 7 bases, there was a span of 7 bases. Germline assignment: CDR1 DFQATT and CDR2 SNEGSKA (reference sequence). This CDR3 has 12 residues. The CDR3 region is CSARDRLNTIYF. As DNA, the CDR3 is TGCAGTGCTAGAGATCGTCTTAACACCATATATTTT.

V usage is TRBV28 and J usage is TRBJ2-4, with D tentatively TRBD1 or TRBD2 (5 bases each). The germline V gene has CDR1 MDHEN and CDR2 SYDVKM. This CDR3 region has 13 residues. Trimming stripped 9 bases from V and 9 bases from J, with 18 bases between. CDR3 DNA sequence: TGTGCCAGTTTCACAGACCGGGGCGGCATTCAGTACTTC. Protein: CASFTDRGGIQYF.

The V call is TRBV10-3, the J call TRBJ2-5, with 7 bases aligning to TRBD1. Germline V lookup: CDR1 ENHRY, CDR2 SYGVKD. V dropped 6 bases and J dropped 1; count of bases not matched to a gene: 2. The CDR3 is 13 residues long. CDR3 in DNA: TGTGCCATCAGGGGACAGTCCCAAGAGACCCAGTACTTC. It encodes CAIRGQSQETQYF.

This clonotype was detected a few times. The chain is built from TRBV2 and TRBJ2-1; D uncertain. Germline V gene lookup returns CDR1 SNHLY and CDR2 FYNNEI. The CDR3 has 12 amino acids. V lost 4 bases to trimming and J lost 6 bases, with 7 bases between them. Here the CDR3 reads CASSATINEQFF. CDR3 DNA sequence: TGTGCCAGCAGTGCCACTATCAATGAGCAGTTCTTC.

J is TRBJ2-3 and V is TRBV24-1; the D gene is possibly TRBD2 (5 bases). The CDR3 runs to 13 residues. Germline-derived CDR1 and CDR2 are KGHDR and SFDVKD. V was shortened by 7 bases and J by 2 bases, with 9 bases between the two germline ends. The CDR3 reads CATRGVPTDTQYF. The CDR3 DNA sequence: TGTGCCACCAGGGGAGTCCCCACAGATACGCAGTATTTT.

This clonotype was counted only a few times. V is TRBV7-2 and J is TRBJ2-3; TRBD2 matches at 7 bases. V lost 3 bases, J lost 5 bases, and 5 bases stayed unmatched. CDR1 is SGHTA and CDR2 is FQGNSA in the germline V gene. This CDR3 is 14 amino acids long. CDR3 nucleotide sequence: TGTGCCAGCAGCTTCGTTGCTAGCGGAGATACGCAGTATTTT. Translating it yields CASSFVASGDTQYF. Full variable domain (remainder filled in from reference TRBV7-2 and TRBJ2-3): GAGVSQSPSNKVTEKGKDVELRCDPISGHTALYWYRQSLGQGLEFLIYFQGNSAPDKSGLPSDRFSAERTGGSVSTLTIQRTQQEDSAVYLCASSFVASGDTQYFGPGTRLTVL.

In nucleotides, the CDR3 is TGTGCCAGCAGCCGGGAGGCCCAAACAGATACGCAGTATTTT. Amino acid sequence: CASSREAQTDTQYF. This rearrangement joins TRBV28 to TRBJ2-3; 7 bases map to TRBD2. The germline V gene has CDR1 MDHEN and CDR2 SYDVKM. The CDR3 length is 14 residues. V shed 6 bases and J 3 bases; nucleotides not matched to a gene: 6.

V and J are TRBV20-1 and TRBJ2-7, with a tentative D call TRBD2 (6 bases). Trimming pared 5 bases from V and 0 bases from J, leaving 26 bases between. Per germline, CDR1 DFQATT and CDR2 SNEGSKA (reference sequence). CDR3 length equals 18 residues. CDR3 loop: CSAPHPPSGTQSSYEQYF. DNA for the CDR3: TGCAGTGCTCCACATCCCCCGTCCGGGACTCAGAGCTCCTACGAGCAGTACTTC.

The rearrangement uses TRBV27 and TRBJ2-7; D might be TRBD1 (6 bases). Germline V lookup: CDR1 MNHEY, CDR2 SMNVEV (reference sequence). This CDR3 spans 18 amino acids. The V end lost 0 bases, the J end lost 1 base, and 19 bases lay between the germline ends. CDR3 nucleotides: TGTGCCAGCAGTTTATCTCATTTCCGGGACACCCCGTCCTACGAGCAGTACTTC. Translation gives CASSLSHFRDTPSYEQYF.

This clonotype was observed a few times. CDR3 sequence: CASSLGLRDTQYF. In nucleotides, the CDR3 is TGTGCCAGCAGCTTAGGTTTAAGGGATACGCAGTATTTT. The V call is TRBV7-2, the J call TRBJ2-3; D is unclear. The CDR3 is 13 residues long. V was trimmed by 1 base and J by 6 bases, leaving 8 bases between them. Germline V gives CDR1 SGHTA, CDR2 FQGNSA.

The CDR3 reads CASSGTSTDTQYF. The CDR3 nucleotides are TGTGCCAGCAGTGGAACTAGCACAGATACGCAGTATTTT. The chain has TRBV27 and TRBJ2-3; no clear D gene. Germline V lookup: CDR1 MNHEY, CDR2 SMNVEV (reference sequence). The CDR3 is 13 residues long. Trimming shortened V by 5 bases and J by 0 bases, and 6 bases separated the two germline ends.

The gene calls are TRBV5-1 and TRBJ2-1, with a possible D match to TRBD2 (6 bases). The CDR3 loop spans 16 amino acids. The V end was cut by 0 bases, the J end by 4 bases, with 14 bases between. Germline V lookup: CDR1 SGHRS, CDR2 YFSETQ. The DNA for the CDR3 is TGCGCCAGCAGCTTGGTGGCGGGAAGGCGTTACAATGAGCAGTTCTTC. This encodes CASSLVAGRRYNEQFF.